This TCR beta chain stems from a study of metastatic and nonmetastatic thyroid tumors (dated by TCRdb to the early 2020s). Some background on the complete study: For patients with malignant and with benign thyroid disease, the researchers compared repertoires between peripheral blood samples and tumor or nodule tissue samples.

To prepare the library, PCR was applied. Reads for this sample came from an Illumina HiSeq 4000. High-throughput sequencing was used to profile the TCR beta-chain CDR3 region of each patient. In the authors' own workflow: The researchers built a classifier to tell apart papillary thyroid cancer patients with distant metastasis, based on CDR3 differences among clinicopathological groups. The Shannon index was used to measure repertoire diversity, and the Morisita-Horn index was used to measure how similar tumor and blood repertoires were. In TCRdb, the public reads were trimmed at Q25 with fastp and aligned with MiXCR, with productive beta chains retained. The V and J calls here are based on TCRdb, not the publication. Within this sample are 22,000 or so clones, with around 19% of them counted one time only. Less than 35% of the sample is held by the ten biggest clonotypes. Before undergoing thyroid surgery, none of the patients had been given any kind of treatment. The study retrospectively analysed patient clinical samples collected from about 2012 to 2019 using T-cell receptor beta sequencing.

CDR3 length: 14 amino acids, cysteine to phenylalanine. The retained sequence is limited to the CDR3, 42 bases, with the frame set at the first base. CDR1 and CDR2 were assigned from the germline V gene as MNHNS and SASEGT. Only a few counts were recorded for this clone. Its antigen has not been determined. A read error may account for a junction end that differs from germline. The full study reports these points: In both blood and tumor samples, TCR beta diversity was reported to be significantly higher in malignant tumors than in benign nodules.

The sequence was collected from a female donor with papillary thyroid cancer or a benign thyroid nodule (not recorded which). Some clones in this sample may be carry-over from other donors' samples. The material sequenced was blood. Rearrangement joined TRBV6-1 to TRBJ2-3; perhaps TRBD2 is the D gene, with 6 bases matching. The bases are TGTGCCAGCAGTGCACGGGGGACCGCAGATACACAGTATTTT. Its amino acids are CASSARGTADTQYF.